The next 5 T cell receptor beta chains were all read from a single sample in a study of control samples from healthy donors and cancer patients. Assay used: immunoSEQ multiplex PCR; TCRdb lists only in-frame clones, some missing. This table holds roughly 130,000 clones, around 93% found once. Sequenced input: blood. Receptor source: a man younger than 35 in good health.

This chain uses TRBV7-6 with TRBJ2-2, with 7 bases matching TRBD1. There are 15 residues in the CDR3. V lost 2 bases, J lost 3 bases, and 3 bases stayed unmatched. Germline V gene data show CDR1 as SGHVS and CDR2 as FNYEAQ. The CDR3, as DNA: TGTGCCAGCAGCTTAAGACAGGGCGACACCGGGGAGCTGTTTTTT. Protein sequence: CASSLRQGDTGELFF.

This chain links TRBV2 with TRBJ1-4, with a weak D call TRBD1 (6 bases). The length of the CDR3 is 15 residues. Germline V CDR1 and CDR2: SNHLY, FYNNEI. V lost 5 bases and J lost 0, with 10 bases in between. CDR3 sequence reads: CASSIQGATNEKLFF. The CDR3 nucleotides are TGTGCCAGCAGTATACAGGGAGCAACTAATGAAAAACTGTTTTTT.

The chain has TRBV2 and TRBJ2-7; 7 bases agree with TRBD2. CDR3 length: 12 residues. Germline V gene sequence: CDR1 SNHLY, CDR2 FYNNEI. Trimming removed 8 bases from V and 3 bases from J; junction bases left unmatched: 4. CDR3 coding DNA: TGTGCCAGCTGGGGGAGGGACTACGAGCAGTACTTC. Residues: CASWGRDYEQYF.

The chain uses TRBV30 and TRBJ1-6, with 8 bases that match TRBD1. V shed 0 bases and J 7 bases; nucleotides not matched to a gene: 2. Germline lookup yields CDR1 GTSNPN and CDR2 SVGIG (reference sequence). This CDR3 is 14 amino acids long. In DNA form, the CDR3 reads TGTGCCTGGAGTGTACGACAGGGGAATTCACCCCTCCACTTT. Translated, it gives CAWSVRQGNSPLHF.

The J gene is TRBJ1-1, the V gene TRBV7-6; 8 positions agree with TRBD1. Germline CDR1 is SGHVS and CDR2 is FNYEAQ. V trimming: 5 bases; J trimming: 5 bases; junction bases outside the gene matches: 7. The CDR3 totals 14 residues. In nucleotides, the CDR3 is TGTGCCAGCAGCGACGGACAGGGTCGGACTGAAGCTTTCTTT. This translates into CASSDGQGRTEAFF.